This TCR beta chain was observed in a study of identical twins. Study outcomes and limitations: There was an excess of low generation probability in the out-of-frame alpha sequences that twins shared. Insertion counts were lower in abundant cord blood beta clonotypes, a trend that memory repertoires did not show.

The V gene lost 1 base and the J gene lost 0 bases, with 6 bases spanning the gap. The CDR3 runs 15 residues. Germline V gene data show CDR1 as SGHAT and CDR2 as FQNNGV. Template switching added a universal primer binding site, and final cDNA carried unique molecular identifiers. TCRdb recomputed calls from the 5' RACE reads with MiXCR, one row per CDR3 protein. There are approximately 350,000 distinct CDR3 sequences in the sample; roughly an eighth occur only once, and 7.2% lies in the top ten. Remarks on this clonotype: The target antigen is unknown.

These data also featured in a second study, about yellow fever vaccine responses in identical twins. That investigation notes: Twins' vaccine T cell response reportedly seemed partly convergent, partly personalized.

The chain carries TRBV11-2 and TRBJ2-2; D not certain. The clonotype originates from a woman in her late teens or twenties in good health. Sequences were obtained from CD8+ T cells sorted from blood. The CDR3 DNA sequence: TGTGCCAGCAGCTTAGTCCTGGCGAACACCGGGGAGCTGTTTTTT. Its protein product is CASSLVLANTGELFF. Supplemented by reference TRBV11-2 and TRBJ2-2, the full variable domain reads EAGVAQSPRYKIIEKRQSVAFWCNPISGHATLYWYQQILGQGPKLLIQFQNNGVVDDSQLPKDRFSAERLKGVDSTLKIQPAKLEDSAVYLCASSLVLANTGELFFGEGSRLTVL.